Listed below are T cell receptor beta chains from one sample, sequenced in a study of T-cell memory formation after mild COVID-19. TCRdb reprocessed the 5' RACE reads with MiXCR, giving one entry per CDR3 protein. Here the sample spans hundreds of thousands of distinct CDR3 sequences, around 27% being singletons. Input material: PBMCs or a T cell subset sorted from them (not recorded which). The receptors derive from an adult woman who had mild COVID-19 (a few samples of this study predate the infection). Cell type and time point are not known. Each CDR3 is given with its conserved first and last residue. D genes are given only for firm matches. Where a row states a size, it is once, few, many or the class of an expanded clone; other rows omit it.

D gene: NA
J gene: TRBJ1-1
V gene: TRBV29-1
clone size: NA
CDR3 length: 15
CDR3 DNA: TGCAGCGTCACAACGGGGGACCCGACGAGGACTGAAGCTTTCTTT
CDR3 protein: CSVTTGDPTRTEAFF

D gene: NA
J gene: TRBJ1-1
V gene: TRBV20-1
clone size: few
CDR3 length: 18
CDR3 DNA: TGCAGTGCTAGAGACCCCCGGGGGAGGGGTTCGGGGAACACTGAAGCTTTCTTT
CDR3 protein: CSARDPRGRGSGNTEAFF

D gene: TRBD2
J gene: TRBJ2-1
V gene: TRBV19
clone size: NA
CDR3 length: 13
CDR3 DNA: TGTGCCAGTAGTAGGGGACTAGCCGATGAGCAGTTATTC
CDR3 protein: CASSRGLADEQLF

D gene: NA
J gene: TRBJ1-2
V gene: TRBV25-1
clone size: NA
CDR3 length: 14
CDR3 DNA: TGTGCCAGCAGTGAAGAAAGTCCGTCTTATGGCTACACCTTC
CDR3 protein: CASSEESPSYGYTF

D gene: TRBD2
J gene: TRBJ2-1
V gene: TRBV30
clone size: few
CDR3 length: 15
CDR3 DNA: TGTGCCTTACGCGGAGGACTAGCGAGATACAATGAGCAGTTCTTC
CDR3 protein: CALRGGLARYNEQFF

D gene: TRBD1
J gene: TRBJ2-4
V gene: TRBV27
clone size: few
CDR3 length: 19
CDR3 DNA: TGTGCCAGCAGATCCCTCCGGGACAGGGGACCCTTGGGCAAAAACATTCAGTACTTC
CDR3 protein: CASRSLRDRGPLGKNIQYF

D gene: TRBD1
J gene: TRBJ2-2
V gene: TRBV19
clone size: few
CDR3 length: 15
CDR3 DNA: TGTGCCAGTAGACAGGACAGGATGAACACCGGGGAGCTGTTTTTT
CDR3 protein: CASRQDRMNTGELFF

D gene: NA
J gene: TRBJ1-2
V gene: TRBV3-1
clone size: NA
CDR3 length: 15
CDR3 DNA: TGTGCCAGCAGCCAAAGATACACAGAGAACTATGGCTACACCTTC
CDR3 protein: CASSQRYTENYGYTF

D gene: NA
J gene: TRBJ2-4
V gene: TRBV20-1
clone size: NA
CDR3 length: 16
CDR3 DNA: TGCAGTGCTAGAGTGGAGGGGGCTCAAGCCAAAAACATTCAGTACTTC
CDR3 protein: CSARVEGAQAKNIQYF

D gene: NA
J gene: TRBJ1-2
V gene: TRBV2
clone size: NA
CDR3 length: 13
CDR3 DNA: TGTGCCAGCAGTGTCCGTAGCGGCTATGGCTACACCTTC
CDR3 protein: CASSVRSGYGYTF

D gene: TRBD2
J gene: TRBJ2-1
V gene: TRBV7-8
clone size: NA
CDR3 length: 17
CDR3 DNA: TGTGCCAGCAGCTTAGGTTGGGCGCGGGAGCTCAACAATGAGCAGTTCTTC
CDR3 protein: CASSLGWARELNNEQFF

D gene: NA
J gene: TRBJ2-5
V gene: TRBV20-1
clone size: NA
CDR3 length: 14
CDR3 DNA: TGCAGTGGGGCCAGAGCAGGGACCCAAGAGACCCAGTACTTC
CDR3 protein: CSGARAGTQETQYF

D gene: TRBD1
J gene: TRBJ1-2
V gene: TRBV24-1
clone size: NA
CDR3 length: 14
CDR3 DNA: TGTGCCACCAGTGACCGGGACAGCTACTATGGCTACACCTTC
CDR3 protein: CATSDRDSYYGYTF

D gene: NA
J gene: TRBJ1-1
V gene: TRBV11-1
clone size: NA
CDR3 length: 14
CDR3 DNA: TGTGCCAGCAGCTTAACGGACAAAAGCGTTGAAGCTTTCTTT
CDR3 protein: CASSLTDKSVEAFF

D gene: NA
J gene: TRBJ2-3
V gene: TRBV4-1
clone size: NA
CDR3 length: 15
CDR3 DNA: TGCGCCAGCAGCCAAGACGCCGGATTCACAGATACGCAGTATTTT
CDR3 protein: CASSQDAGFTDTQYF

D gene: TRBD2
J gene: TRBJ2-5
V gene: TRBV11-1
clone size: few
CDR3 length: 13
CDR3 DNA: TGTGCCAGCAGCTTAATGACTAGCGGGGACCAGTACTTC
CDR3 protein: CASSLMTSGDQYF